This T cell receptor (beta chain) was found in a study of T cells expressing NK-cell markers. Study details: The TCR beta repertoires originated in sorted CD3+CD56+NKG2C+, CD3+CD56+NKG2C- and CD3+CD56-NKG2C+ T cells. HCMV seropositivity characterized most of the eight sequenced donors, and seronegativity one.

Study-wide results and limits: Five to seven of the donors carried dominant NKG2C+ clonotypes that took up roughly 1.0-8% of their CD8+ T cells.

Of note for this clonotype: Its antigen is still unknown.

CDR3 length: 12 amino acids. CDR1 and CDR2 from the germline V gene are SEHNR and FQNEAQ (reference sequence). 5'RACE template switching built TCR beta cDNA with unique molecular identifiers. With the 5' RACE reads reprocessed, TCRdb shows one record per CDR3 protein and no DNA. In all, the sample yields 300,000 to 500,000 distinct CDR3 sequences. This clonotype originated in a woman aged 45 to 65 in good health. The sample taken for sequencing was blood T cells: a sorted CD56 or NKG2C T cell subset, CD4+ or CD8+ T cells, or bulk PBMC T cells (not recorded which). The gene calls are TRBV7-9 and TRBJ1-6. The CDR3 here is CASSFDGSPLHF. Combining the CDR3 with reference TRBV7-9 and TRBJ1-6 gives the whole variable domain DTGVSQNPRHKITKRGQNVTFRCDPISEHNRLYWYRQTLGQGPEFLTYFQNEAQLEKSRLLSDRFSAERPKGSFSTLEIQRTEQGDSAMYLCASSFDGSPLHFGNGTRLTVT.